This TCR beta chain comes out of a study of a mutant IDH1 vaccine in newly diagnosed glioma. Study information: First vaccine doses came 4-6 weeks after radiotherapy alone, or with temozolomide cycles. Study-wide results and limits: Pseudoprogression seemed unlinked to shifts in top peripheral T cell clonotypes. The study observed vaccine-induced immune responses in roughly 93% of patients.

Time point defined: week 35, safety follow-up. The vaccine gave 300 ug of a 20-mer mutant IDH1 peptide subcutaneously per dose. New IDH1-mutant, ATRX-lost WHO grade 3 or 4 astrocytomas occurred in donors. Assay: immunoSEQ multiplex PCR; the TCRdb copy retains only in-frame clones and omits some. The repertoire includes 40,000 to 55,000 clones, 76% of them detected once, and about 12% sits in the top ten. The CDR3 spans 13 residues. Germline values: CDR1 MGHRA, CDR2 YSYEKL. In the case of this clone: The antigen remains unidentified. Germline is not matched at one junction end, which may reflect a read error.

The source was PBMCs, collected from a glioma patient whose treatment included an IDH1 peptide vaccine. The clonotype comes from a man aged 40-49 years with glioma. This chain connects TRBV4-1 to TRBJ2-3; D is ambiguous. CDR3 sequence: CASSQDSRDTQYF. CDR3 sequence (DNA): TGCGCCAGCAGCCAAGATAGCAGAGATACGCAGTATTTT.